These T cell receptor beta chains were read from a single sample in a study of T cell clonotyping in hematopoietic cell transplantation. Profiled with immunoSEQ multiplex PCR; TCRdb holds only in-frame clones, not every one. The sample consists of 16,000 or so clones, 93% of them appearing once. The sample consisted of peripheral blood mononuclear cells, taken before stem cell transplant. Receptors originate from a man in his late teens or twenties with biphenotypic leukemia. Some clones in this sample may be carry-over from other donors' samples. Each CDR3 is given with its conserved first and last residue. The order of the fields is CDR3 DNA, CDR3 protein, D gene, clone size, V gene, J gene. D genes are given only for firm matches. A row's size may be missing; if present it is once, few, many or a size class.

CDR3nt: TGTGCCAGCAGTCTAGCGGGGAAAGGCACAGATACGCAGTATTTT; CDR3aa: CASSLAGKGTDTQYF; d_gene: TRBD2; abundance: -; v_gene: TRBV6-4; j_gene: TRBJ2-3
CDR3nt: TGTGCCAGCGACACAGGGGTTCCTTCCTACGAGCAGTACTTC; CDR3aa: CASDTGVPSYEQYF; d_gene: TRBD1; abundance: once; v_gene: TRBV7-8; j_gene: TRBJ2-7
CDR3nt: TGCGCCAGCAGCCCGCTCCAGGGCACCCCGAGAATTATAGACGAGCAGTACTTC; CDR3aa: CASSPLQGTPRIIDEQYF; d_gene: -; abundance: -; v_gene: TRBV4-3; j_gene: TRBJ2-7
CDR3nt: TGTGCCAGCAGTGATCATAGCGGGGGGCGAGGTGAGACCCAGTACTTC; CDR3aa: CASSDHSGGRGETQYF; d_gene: TRBD2; abundance: -; v_gene: TRBV6-1; j_gene: TRBJ2-5
CDR3nt: TGCGCCAGCAGCCTCTCTTTGCGGGAGGGAGAGACCCAGTACTTC; CDR3aa: CASSLSLREGETQYF; d_gene: TRBD2; abundance: -; v_gene: TRBV4-3; j_gene: TRBJ2-5
CDR3nt: TGTGCCAGCGAGAGAGGGGGCGGGTGGACAGATACGCAGTATTTT; CDR3aa: CASERGGGWTDTQYF; d_gene: TRBD1; abundance: -; v_gene: TRBV6-1; j_gene: TRBJ2-3
CDR3nt: TGTGCCAGCAGTTCCATACAGGGGGCATCCTACAATGAGCAGTTCTTC; CDR3aa: CASSSIQGASYNEQFF; d_gene: TRBD1; abundance: -; v_gene: TRBV6-5; j_gene: TRBJ2-1
CDR3nt: TGTGCCAGCAGTTACTCGACCGGGACAGGCTCCTACGAGCAGTACTTC; CDR3aa: CASSYSTGTGSYEQYF; d_gene: TRBD1; abundance: -; v_gene: TRBV6-5; j_gene: TRBJ2-7
CDR3nt: TGCAGCGTTACCCAACAGTTACAAGAGACCCAGTACTTC; CDR3aa: CSVTQQLQETQYF; d_gene: -; abundance: -; v_gene: TRBV29-1; j_gene: TRBJ2-5
CDR3nt: TGTGCCAGCAGCTTAGAGGCAAAATCACCCCTCCACTTT; CDR3aa: CASSLEAKSPLHF; d_gene: -; abundance: -; v_gene: TRBV7-2; j_gene: TRBJ1-6
CDR3nt: TGTGCCAGCAGCACCTACCGACAGGGGGAACAGTACTTC; CDR3aa: CASSTYRQGEQYF; d_gene: TRBD1; abundance: -; v_gene: TRBV11-3; j_gene: TRBJ2-7
CDR3nt: TGTGCCACCAGCAGAGAATGGGGCTCCAATAATTCACCCCTCCACTTT; CDR3aa: CATSREWGSNNSPLHF; d_gene: -; abundance: once; v_gene: TRBV15; j_gene: TRBJ1-6
CDR3nt: TGTGCCAGCACCCTCTCAGGGGGGGCGGGTGGCTACACCTTC; CDR3aa: CASTLSGGAGGYTF; d_gene: TRBD1; abundance: -; v_gene: TRBV27; j_gene: TRBJ1-2
CDR3nt: TGTGCCTGGAGGGTCCGGGGGTTTGGCTATGGCTACACCTTC; CDR3aa: CAWRVRGFGYGYTF; d_gene: -; abundance: -; v_gene: TRBV30; j_gene: TRBJ1-2
CDR3nt: TGTGCCTGGACTAGCGGGGGGGCCGGGGAGCAGTACTTC; CDR3aa: CAWTSGGAGEQYF; d_gene: TRBD2; abundance: -; v_gene: TRBV30; j_gene: TRBJ2-7
CDR3nt: TGTGCCTGGAGTGGAGGCAGGGACCGGGAGCAGTACTTC; CDR3aa: CAWSGGRDREQYF; d_gene: -; abundance: -; v_gene: TRBV30; j_gene: TRBJ2-7
CDR3nt: TGTGCCAGCAGCTCCCAGATGACTGGCGAAGCTTTCTTT; CDR3aa: CASSSQMTGEAFF; d_gene: -; abundance: -; v_gene: TRBV5-6; j_gene: TRBJ1-1
CDR3nt: TGCGCCAGCAGCCAAGACTCCTCTGGGTACGGGGAGCTGTTTTTT; CDR3aa: CASSQDSSGYGELFF; d_gene: -; abundance: -; v_gene: TRBV4-3; j_gene: TRBJ2-2
CDR3nt: TGTGCCAGCAAGTTAGTGGATGAGCAGTACTTC; CDR3aa: CASKLVDEQYF; d_gene: -; abundance: -; v_gene: TRBV6-5; j_gene: TRBJ2-7
CDR3nt: TGCGCCAGCAGCCAGGGCTGGACAGGTCCCCGTGGGACCCAGTACTTC; CDR3aa: CASSQGWTGPRGTQYF; d_gene: TRBD1; abundance: -; v_gene: TRBV4-1; j_gene: TRBJ2-5
CDR3nt: TGTGCCTGGAGTGTGTCGGACTACGAGCAGTACTTC; CDR3aa: CAWSVSDYEQYF; d_gene: -; abundance: -; v_gene: TRBV30; j_gene: TRBJ2-7
CDR3nt: TGTGCCAGCAGTGGAGGGATCAAGGAAGAGCAGTACTTC; CDR3aa: CASSGGIKEEQYF; d_gene: -; abundance: -; v_gene: TRBV27; j_gene: TRBJ2-7
CDR3nt: TGTGCCAGCAGCCAAGATCGATATCAGCCCCAGCATTTT; CDR3aa: CASSQDRYQPQHF; d_gene: -; abundance: -; v_gene: TRBV14; j_gene: TRBJ1-5
CDR3nt: TGTGCCAGCAGCCCTCCCGGGACAGGGAGGGGCAATGAGCAGTTCTTC; CDR3aa: CASSPPGTGRGNEQFF; d_gene: TRBD1; abundance: once; v_gene: TRBV13; j_gene: TRBJ2-1
CDR3nt: TGTGCCAGCACCCTACTTAGGTCCCAGCCCCAGCATTTT; CDR3aa: CASTLLRSQPQHF; d_gene: -; abundance: -; v_gene: TRBV2; j_gene: TRBJ1-5
CDR3nt: TGTGCCTACCGGACAGGGGGAATCGGGGAGCTGTTTTTT; CDR3aa: CAYRTGGIGELFF; d_gene: TRBD1; abundance: -; v_gene: TRBV30; j_gene: TRBJ2-2
CDR3nt: TGCGCCAGCAGCTTGGATTTGGGGCAGGTCCGGCCCCTCCACTTT; CDR3aa: CASSLDLGQVRPLHF; d_gene: -; abundance: -; v_gene: TRBV5-1; j_gene: TRBJ1-6
CDR3nt: TGTGCCAGCAGTCTCTTGTCCCAAAGGGATCGGGCTTTCTTT; CDR3aa: CASSLLSQRDRAFF; d_gene: -; abundance: -; v_gene: TRBV27; j_gene: TRBJ1-1
CDR3nt: TGTGCCAGCAGTTTAAAACTTGGCAGGGAGGTTGACGAGCAGTACTTC; CDR3aa: CASSLKLGREVDEQYF; d_gene: -; abundance: -; v_gene: TRBV28; j_gene: TRBJ2-7
CDR3nt: TGTGCCAGCGGTTACTTTGGGGGCCAAGAGACCCAGTACTTC; CDR3aa: CASGYFGGQETQYF; d_gene: -; abundance: -; v_gene: TRBV6-5; j_gene: TRBJ2-5
CDR3nt: TGTGCCAGCAGCTTAAGGGCAGACAGCATGAACACTGAAGCTTTCTTT; CDR3aa: CASSLRADSMNTEAFF; d_gene: -; abundance: -; v_gene: TRBV7-2; j_gene: TRBJ1-1
CDR3nt: TGTGCCAGTAGTCGCGGGGGCTTCGACGAGCAGTACTTC; CDR3aa: CASSRGGFDEQYF; d_gene: -; abundance: -; v_gene: TRBV19; j_gene: TRBJ2-7
CDR3nt: TGTGCCAGCAGCAGCGGCGGGGGGCCCCACGAGCAGTACTTC; CDR3aa: CASSSGGGPHEQYF; d_gene: TRBD2; abundance: -; v_gene: TRBV7-2; j_gene: TRBJ2-7
CDR3nt: TGCGCCAGCAAAGGGGAAGAGACCCAGTACTTC; CDR3aa: CASKGEETQYF; d_gene: -; abundance: once; v_gene: TRBV5-1; j_gene: TRBJ2-5
CDR3nt: TGTGCCAGCAGTGAAGCAAAAAGGGTAGCCAAAAACATTCAGTACTTC; CDR3aa: CASSEAKRVAKNIQYF; d_gene: -; abundance: once; v_gene: TRBV6-1; j_gene: TRBJ2-4
CDR3nt: TGCGCCAGCAGCTTTAACGCATTCGGGAACACTGAAGCTTTCTTT; CDR3aa: CASSFNAFGNTEAFF; d_gene: -; abundance: -; v_gene: TRBV5-1; j_gene: TRBJ1-1
CDR3nt: TGTGCCAGCAGCCTCCGGACTAGCGGGGGGGCAGATACGCAGTATTTT; CDR3aa: CASSLRTSGGADTQYF; d_gene: TRBD2; abundance: -; v_gene: TRBV11-3; j_gene: TRBJ2-3
CDR3nt: TGTGCCAGCAGTGATAGCAGGGGAGGACATCAGCCCCAGCATTTT; CDR3aa: CASSDSRGGHQPQHF; d_gene: -; abundance: -; v_gene: TRBV2; j_gene: TRBJ1-5
CDR3nt: TGTGCCAGCAGCTTAGGGGGGTCGGCTGAAGCTTTCTTT; CDR3aa: CASSLGGSAEAFF; d_gene: -; abundance: -; v_gene: TRBV5-4; j_gene: TRBJ1-1
CDR3nt: TGCGCCAGCAGTGAGTCGGCAGAGAGGAACACCGGGGAGCTGTTTTTT; CDR3aa: CASSESAERNTGELFF; d_gene: -; abundance: -; v_gene: TRBV10-1; j_gene: TRBJ2-2